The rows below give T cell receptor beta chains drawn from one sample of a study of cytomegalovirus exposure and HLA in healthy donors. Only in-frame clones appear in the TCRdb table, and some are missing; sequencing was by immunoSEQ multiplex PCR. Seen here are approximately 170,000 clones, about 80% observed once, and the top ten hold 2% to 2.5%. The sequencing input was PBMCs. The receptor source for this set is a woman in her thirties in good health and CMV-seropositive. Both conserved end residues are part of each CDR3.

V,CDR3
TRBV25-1,CASSNPGNTEAFF
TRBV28,CASSPTGEGEKLFF
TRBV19,CASSISLVGNQPQHF
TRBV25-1,CASSDRGHNEKLFF
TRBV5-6,CASSWSGTVFYGYTF
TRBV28,CASTGLTSYEQYF
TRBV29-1,CSVRQGLNTEAFF
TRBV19,CASSTQGFWSGANVLTF
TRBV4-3,CASSQDRGGHEQFF
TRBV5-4,CASSFWRGAVGANVLTF
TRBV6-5,CASSTKLAGDRKQYF
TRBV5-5,CASSGTGRYEKLFF
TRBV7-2,CASSSRPQGFGEKLFF
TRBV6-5,CASSYAAGTQYF
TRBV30,CAWIGGTGYTF